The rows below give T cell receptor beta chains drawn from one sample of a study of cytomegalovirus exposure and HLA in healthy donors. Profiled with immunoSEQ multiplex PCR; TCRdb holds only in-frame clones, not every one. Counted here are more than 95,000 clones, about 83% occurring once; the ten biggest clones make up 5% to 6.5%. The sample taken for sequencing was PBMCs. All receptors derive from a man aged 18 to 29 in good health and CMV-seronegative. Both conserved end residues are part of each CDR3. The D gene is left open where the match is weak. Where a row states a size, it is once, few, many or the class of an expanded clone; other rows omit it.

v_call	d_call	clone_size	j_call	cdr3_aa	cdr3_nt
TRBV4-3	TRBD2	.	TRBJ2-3	CASSQVVASGSTTDTQYF	TGCGCCAGCAGCCAAGTCGTGGCTAGCGGGAGTACGACAGATACGCAGTATTTT
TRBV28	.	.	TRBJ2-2	CASQLGGAGELFF	TGTGCGTCACAACTAGGGGGGGCCGGGGAGCTGTTTTTT
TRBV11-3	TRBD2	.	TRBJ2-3	CASSFLAASTDTQYF	TGTGCCAGCAGCTTCCTAGCGGCTAGCACAGATACGCAGTATTTT
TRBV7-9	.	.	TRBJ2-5	CASSPRQDQETQYF	TGTGCCAGCAGCCCAAGACAGGACCAAGAGACCCAGTACTTC
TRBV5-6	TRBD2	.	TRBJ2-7	CASSWTSGRAEQYF	TGTGCCAGCAGCTGGACTAGCGGGAGGGCCGAGCAGTACTTC
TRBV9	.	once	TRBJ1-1	CASSGGGTEAFF	TGTGCCAGCTCAGGTGGTGGCACTGAAGCTTTCTTT
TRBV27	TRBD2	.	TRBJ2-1	CAGTPSGSLDNEQFF	TGTGCTGGGACTCCTAGCGGGAGTCTTGATAATGAGCAGTTCTTC
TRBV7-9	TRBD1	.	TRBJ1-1	CASSGRIPGQGVAEAFF	TGTGCCAGCAGCGGACGAATACCGGGACAGGGGGTCGCTGAAGCTTTCTTT
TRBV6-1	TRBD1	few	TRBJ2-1	CASRGQIYNEQFF	TGTGCCAGCAGGGGACAGATTTACAATGAGCAGTTCTTC
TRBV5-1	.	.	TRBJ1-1	CASSLEQNTEAFF	TGCGCCAGCAGCTTGGAACAGAACACTGAAGCTTTCTTT
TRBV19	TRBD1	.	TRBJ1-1	CASVKRSEGQGAFF	TGTGCCAGTGTTAAGAGGTCGGAGGGACAGGGAGCTTTCTTT
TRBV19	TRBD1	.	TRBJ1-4	CASSGQDNEKLFF	TGTGCCAGTTCGGGACAGGACAATGAAAAACTGTTTTTT
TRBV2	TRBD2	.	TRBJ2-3	CASSDQGGPTDTQYF	TGTGCCAGCAGTGACCAGGGAGGGCCGACAGATACGCAGTATTTT
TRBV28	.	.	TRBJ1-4	CASSLMSRQSNEKLFF	TGTGCCAGCAGTTTAATGTCGAGACAGAGTAATGAAAAACTGTTTTTT
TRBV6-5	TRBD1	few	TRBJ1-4	CASSYSIGTGDEKLFF	TGTGCCAGCAGTTACTCGATAGGGACAGGGGATGAAAAACTGTTTTTT
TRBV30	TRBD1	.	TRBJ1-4	CAWSGQGPTNEKLFF	TGTGCCTGGAGTGGACAGGGCCCAACTAATGAAAAACTGTTTTTT
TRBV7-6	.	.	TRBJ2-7	CASSLAMSYEQYF	TGTGCCAGCAGCTTAGCTATGTCCTACGAGCAGTACTTC
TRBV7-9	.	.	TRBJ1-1	CSSSLPGTPKGDTEAFF	TGTTCCAGCAGCTTACCCGGGACACCGAAGGGGGACACTGAAGCTTTCTTT
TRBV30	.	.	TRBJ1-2	CAWSSTGMRYTF	TGTGCCTGGAGTTCCACAGGGATGCGCTACACCTTC
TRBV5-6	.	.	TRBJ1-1	CASSIDGLNTEAFF	TGTGCCAGCAGCATTGACGGACTCAACACTGAAGCTTTCTTT
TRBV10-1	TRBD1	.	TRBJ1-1	CASSPTGVTEAFF	TGCGCCAGCTCCCCGACAGGGGTCACTGAAGCTTTCTTT
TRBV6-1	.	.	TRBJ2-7	CASSRPPLEYEQYF	TGTGCCAGCAGTAGACCCCCGCTGGAGTACGAGCAGTACTTC
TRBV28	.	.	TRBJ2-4	CASDGGAKNIQYF	TGTGCCAGCGACGGCGGAGCCAAAAACATTCAGTACTTC
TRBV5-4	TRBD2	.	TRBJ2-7	CASSLWGLKKYEQYF	TGTGCCAGCAGCTTGTGGGGACTAAAAAAATACGAGCAGTACTTC
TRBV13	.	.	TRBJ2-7	CASSRVGEQYF	TGTGCCAGCAGCCGGGTAGGCGAGCAGTACTTC
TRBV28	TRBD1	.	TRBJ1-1	CASSSRQGALTEAFF	TGTGCCAGCAGTTCCCGACAGGGGGCCTTAACTGAAGCTTTCTTT
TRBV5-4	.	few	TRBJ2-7	CASSSKGLIEQYF	TGTGCCAGCAGCTCGAAGGGACTCATCGAGCAGTACTTC
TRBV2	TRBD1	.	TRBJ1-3	CASSEFTSGGFGNTIYF	TGTGCCAGCAGTGAATTCACCTCAGGGGGTTTCGGAAACACCATATATTTT
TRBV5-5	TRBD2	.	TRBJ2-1	CASSLVPLSGRVSYNEQFF	TGTGCCAGCAGCTTGGTCCCCCTTAGCGGGAGGGTTTCCTACAATGAGCAGTTCTTC
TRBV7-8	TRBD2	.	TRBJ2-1	CASSSRTSGRALGEQFF	TGTGCCAGCAGTTCACGGACTAGCGGGAGGGCATTGGGCGAGCAGTTCTTC
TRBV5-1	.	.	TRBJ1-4	CASSGGTTNEKLFF	TGCGCCAGCAGTGGCGGGACGACTAATGAAAAACTGTTTTTT
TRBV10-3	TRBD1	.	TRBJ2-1	CAIAAIGQGNEQFF	TGTGCCATCGCCGCTATCGGACAGGGCAATGAGCAGTTCTTC
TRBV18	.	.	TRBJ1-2	CASSPVTRVNSYGYTF	TGTGCCAGCTCACCAGTGACGAGGGTTAATAGCTATGGCTACACCTTC
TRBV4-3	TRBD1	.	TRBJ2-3	CASSLTPGTGADTQYF	TGCGCCAGCAGCCTAACCCCCGGGACAGGAGCAGATACGCAGTATTTT
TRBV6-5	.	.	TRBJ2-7	CASSYFTTGMVYEQYF	TGTGCCAGCAGTTACTTTACCACAGGGATGGTCTACGAGCAGTACTTC
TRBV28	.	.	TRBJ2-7	CFFKQKAAYEQYF	TGTTTTTTCAAGCAGAAGGCGGCATACGAGCAGTACTTC
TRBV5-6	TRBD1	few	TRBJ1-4	CASSSGDRAYYEKLFF	TGTGCCAGCAGCTCAGGGGACAGGGCGTATTATGAAAAACTGTTTTTT
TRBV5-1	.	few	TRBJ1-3	CASSLGVDTSGNTIYF	TGCGCCAGCAGCTTGGGGGTTGACACCTCTGGAAACACCATATATTTT
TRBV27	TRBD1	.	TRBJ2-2	CASSDREDNTGELFF	TGTGCCAGCAGTGACAGGGAAGACAACACCGGGGAGCTGTTTTTT
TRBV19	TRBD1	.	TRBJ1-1	CASSPLTGLGTEAFF	TGTGCCAGTAGTCCTCTGACAGGGTTGGGCACTGAAGCTTTCTTT
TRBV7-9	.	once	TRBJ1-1	CASSLLDGGHPEAFF	TGTGCCAGCAGCTTATTGGACGGAGGCCATCCTGAAGCTTTCTTT
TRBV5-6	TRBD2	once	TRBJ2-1	CASSSRLAGALREQFF	TGTGCCAGCAGCTCGCGACTAGCGGGAGCACTCCGTGAGCAGTTCTTC
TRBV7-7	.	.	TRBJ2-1	CASSSQERGEQFF	TGTGCCAGCAGCTCGCAAGAAAGGGGTGAGCAGTTCTTC
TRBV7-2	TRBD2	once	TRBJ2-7	CASSSSAGAHEQYF	TGTGCCAGCAGCTCCTCAGCGGGAGCTCACGAGCAGTACTTC
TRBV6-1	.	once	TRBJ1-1	CASSGTANTEAFF	TGTGCCAGCAGTGGTACAGCGAACACTGAAGCTTTCTTT
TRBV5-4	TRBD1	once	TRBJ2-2	CASSLGRAGGTGELFF	TGTGCCAGCAGCTTAGGGCGAGCAGGGGGCACCGGGGAGCTGTTTTTT
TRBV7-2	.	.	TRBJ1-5	CASSLQGVGNQPQHF	TGTGCCAGCAGCTTACAAGGGGTCGGCAATCAGCCCCAGCATTTT
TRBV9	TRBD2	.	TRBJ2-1	CASSEREDINEQFF	TGTGCCAGCAGCGAGCGGGAGGATATCAATGAGCAGTTCTTC
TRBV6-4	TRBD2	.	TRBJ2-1	CASSELAGGYNEQFF	TGTGCCAGCAGTGAACTAGCGGGAGGGTACAATGAGCAGTTCTTC
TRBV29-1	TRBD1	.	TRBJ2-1	CSVDGTGYNNEQFF	TGCAGCGTTGATGGGACAGGTTACAACAATGAGCAGTTCTTC
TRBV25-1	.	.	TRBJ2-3	CASSPQYTDTQYF	TGTGCCAGCAGTCCCCAGTACACAGATACGCAGTATTTT
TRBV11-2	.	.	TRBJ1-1	CASSLTVDRTLAFF	TGTGCCAGCAGCCTAACCGTGGATCGGACATTAGCTTTCTTT